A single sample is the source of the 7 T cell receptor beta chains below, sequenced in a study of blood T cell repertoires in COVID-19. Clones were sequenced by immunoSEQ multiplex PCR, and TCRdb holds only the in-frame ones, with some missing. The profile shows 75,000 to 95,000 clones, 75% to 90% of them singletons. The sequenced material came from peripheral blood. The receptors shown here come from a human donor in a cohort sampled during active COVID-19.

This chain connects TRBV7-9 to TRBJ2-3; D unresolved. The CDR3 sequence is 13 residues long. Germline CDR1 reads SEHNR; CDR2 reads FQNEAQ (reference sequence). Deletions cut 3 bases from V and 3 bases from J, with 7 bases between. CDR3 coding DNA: TGTGCCAGCAGCTTTCTCTCTACAGATACGCAGTATTTT. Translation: CASSFLSTDTQYF.

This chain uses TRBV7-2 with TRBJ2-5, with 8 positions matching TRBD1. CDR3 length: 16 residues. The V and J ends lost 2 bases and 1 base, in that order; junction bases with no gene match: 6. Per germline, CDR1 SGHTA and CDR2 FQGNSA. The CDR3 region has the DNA TGTGCCAGCAGCTTAAATTTAGGACAGGGCCAAGAGACCCAGTACTTC. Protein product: CASSLNLGQGQETQYF.

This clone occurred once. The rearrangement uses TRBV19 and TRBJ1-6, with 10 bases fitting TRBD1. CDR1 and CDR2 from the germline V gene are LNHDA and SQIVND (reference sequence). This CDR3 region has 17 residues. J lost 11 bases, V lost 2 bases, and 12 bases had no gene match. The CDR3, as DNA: TGTGCCAGTAGTATACCAGCCCGGACAGGGGGTTTTACACCCCTCCACTTT. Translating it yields CASSIPARTGGFTPLHF.

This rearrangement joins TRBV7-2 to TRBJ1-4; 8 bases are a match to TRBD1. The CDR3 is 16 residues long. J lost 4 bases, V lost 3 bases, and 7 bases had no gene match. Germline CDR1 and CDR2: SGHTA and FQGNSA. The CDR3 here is CASSFRQGAVNEKLFF. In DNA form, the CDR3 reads TGTGCCAGCAGCTTCCGTCAGGGGGCAGTTAATGAAAAACTGTTTTTT.

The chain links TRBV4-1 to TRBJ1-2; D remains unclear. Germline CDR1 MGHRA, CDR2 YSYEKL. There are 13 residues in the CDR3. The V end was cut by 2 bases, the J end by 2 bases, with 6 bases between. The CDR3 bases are TGCGCCAGCAGCCAACGCGAAAACTATGGCTACACCTTC. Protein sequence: CASSQRENYGYTF.

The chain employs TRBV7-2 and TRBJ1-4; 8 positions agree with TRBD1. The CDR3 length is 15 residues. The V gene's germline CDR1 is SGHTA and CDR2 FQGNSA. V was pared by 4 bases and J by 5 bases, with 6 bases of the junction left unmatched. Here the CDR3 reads CASSSGDRRNEKLFF. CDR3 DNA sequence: TGTGCCAGCAGCTCGGGGGACAGGAGGAATGAAAAACTGTTTTTT.

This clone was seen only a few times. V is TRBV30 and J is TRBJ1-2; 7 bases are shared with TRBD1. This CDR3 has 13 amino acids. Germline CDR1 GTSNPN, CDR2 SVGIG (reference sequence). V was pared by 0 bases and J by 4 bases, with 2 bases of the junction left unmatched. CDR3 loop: CAWSVTGAYGYTF. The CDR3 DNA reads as TGTGCCTGGAGTGTCACAGGGGCCTATGGCTACACCTTC.